The 26 T cell receptor beta chains below were found in one sample sequenced in a study of shared T cell receptors in the human thymus. Some clones are missing from TCRdb's copy, which holds only in-frame ones; the method was immunoSEQ multiplex PCR. The table records 630,000 or so clones, over 75% of them present only once. These same records also appear under a second study, on human thymus T cells.

The source material was thymocytes. The origin of the receptors is a boy under two years old with a congenital heart defect.

This clone has a single count. The rearrangement uses TRBV11-3 and TRBJ2-5, with 7 bases matching TRBD2. V shed 5 bases, J shed 5 bases, and the junction held 8 bases outside the gene matches. Germline V gives CDR1 SGHNT, CDR2 YENEEA. CDR3 length: 14 residues. The CDR3 loop is CASSPAGEIETQYF. CDR3 DNA sequence: TGTGCCAGCAGCCCGGCGGGAGAAATCGAGACCCAGTACTTC.

The V call is TRBV28, the J call TRBJ1-2; 9 positions match TRBD1. Germline V gene sequence: CDR1 MDHEN, CDR2 SYDVKM. CDR3 size: 12 residues. J gave up 6 bases and V 9 bases, and 5 bases lay outside the gene matches. The CDR3 here is CASQQGADGYTF. CDR3 DNA: TGTGCCAGTCAACAGGGGGCTGATGGCTACACCTTC.

The V and J genes are TRBV5-6 and TRBJ2-4; D is ambiguous. CDR1 and CDR2 (germline): SGHDT, YYEEEE. Trimming took 0 bases from V and 3 from J, leaving 7 bases between them. This CDR3 has 14 amino acids. The CDR3 bases are TGTGCCAGCAGCTTGGGCCAGGTCAAAAACATTCAGTACTTC. It codes for CASSLGQVKNIQYF.

This clone has just a few counts. J is TRBJ1-2 and V is TRBV4-3, with 7 positions matching TRBD1. The V and J ends lost 0 bases and 5 bases, in that order; junction bases with no gene match: 12. Germline CDR1 reads LGHNA; CDR2 reads YSLEER. CDR3 size: 17 residues. Here the CDR3 DNA reads TGCGCCAGCAGCCAAGAGACAGGGAAACTCCCCCCTTATGGCTACACCTTC. Its protein product is CASSQETGKLPPYGYTF.

This chain connects TRBV5-6 to TRBJ2-1; 11 bases line up with TRBD2. CDR1 is SGHDT and CDR2 is YYEEEE in the germline V gene. The V and J ends lost 0 bases and 7 bases, in that order; junction bases with no gene match: 9. This CDR3 comprises 17 residues. This chain's CDR3 is CASSLEGRTSGRNEQFF. The CDR3 DNA reads as TGTGCCAGCAGCTTGGAAGGTCGAACTAGCGGGAGAAATGAGCAGTTCTTC.

The chain uses TRBV5-1 and TRBJ2-5; D gene ambiguous. This CDR3 is built from 14 residues. CDR1 is SGHRS and CDR2 is YFSETQ in the germline V gene. Deletions cut 2 bases from V and 1 base from J, with 9 bases between. As DNA, the CDR3 is TGCGCCAGCAGCTTCCCAGGCCCCCAAGAGACCCAGTACTTC. It yields the protein CASSFPGPQETQYF.

The sample holds a few counts of this clone. This CDR3 reads CASSLGLGDTKDHEQYF. Here the CDR3 DNA reads TGTGCCAGCAGCTTAGGACTCGGGGACACGAAAGACCACGAGCAGTACTTC. This rearrangement joins TRBV13 to TRBJ2-7, with a possible D match to TRBD1 (6 bases). Germline V lookup: CDR1 PRHDT, CDR2 FYEKMQ (reference sequence). Trimming pared 0 bases from V and 5 bases from J, leaving 20 bases between. The CDR3 extends over 17 amino acids.

This chain links TRBV18 with TRBJ2-5; 11 nucleotides line up with TRBD2. After removal of 3 bases from V and 1 base from J, the junction contained 4 bases not matched to a gene. This CDR3 comprises 16 residues. CDR1 and CDR2 (germline): KGHSH, LQKENI. The CDR3 DNA reads TGTGCCAGCTCACCCCGAGGGACTAGCGGCCAAGAGACCCAGTACTTC. This codes for CASSPRGTSGQETQYF. Complete variable domain (other parts from reference TRBV18 and TRBJ2-5): NAGVMQNPRHLVRRRGQEARLRCSPMKGHSHVYWYRQLPEEGLKFMVYLQKENIIDESGMPKERFSAEFPKEGPSILRIQQVVRGDSAAYFCASSPRGTSGQETQYFGPGTRLLVL.

This clone showed up just once. This chain joins TRBV9 and TRBJ1-1, with D possibly TRBD1 on 5 matching bases. This CDR3 is built from 15 residues. Germline-derived CDR1 and CDR2 are SGDLS and YYNGEE. Trimming shortened V by 4 bases and J by 1 base, and 14 bases separated the two germline ends. This CDR3 reads CASSPSLGANTEAFF. CDR3 nucleotides: TGTGCCAGCAGCCCAAGCCTAGGGGCGAACACTGAAGCTTTCTTT.

The chain links TRBV28 to TRBJ1-5; D ambiguous. V dropped 6 bases and J dropped 2 bases, with 20 bases sitting between them. Germline CDR1 and CDR2: MDHEN and SYDVKM. This CDR3 region has 17 residues. In DNA form, the CDR3 reads TGTGCCAGCAGCCCAGACCCCCCGGAGATACGCAATCAGCCCCAGCATTTT. The encoded protein is CASSPDPPEIRNQPQHF.

J is TRBJ2-7 and V is TRBV5-6, with D perhaps TRBD1 (6 bases). V lost 2 bases and J lost 1, with 13 bases in between. The CDR3 covers 15 residues. CDR1 is SGHDT, CDR2 YYEEEE, per germline. The CDR3: CASSLSSDRSYEQYF. The CDR3 region has the DNA TGTGCCAGCAGCTTATCCTCAGACAGGTCCTACGAGCAGTACTTC.

V gene TRBV5-6 combines with J gene TRBJ2-2; D not resolved. Per germline, CDR1 SGHDT and CDR2 YYEEEE. The CDR3 is 13 residues long. The ends were cut back, 0 bases at V and 6 bases at J, with 6 bases in the middle. The CDR3 DNA follows: TGTGCCAGCAGCTTGGGAGGCGCCGGGGAGCTGTTTTTT. The encoded protein is CASSLGGAGELFF. The whole variable domain, filled in from reference TRBV5-6 and TRBJ2-2, reads DAGVTQSPTHLIKTRGQQVTLRCSPKSGHDTVSWYQQALGQGPQFIFQYYEEEERQRGNFPDRFSGHQFPNYSSELNVNALLLGDSALYLCASSLGGAGELFFGEGSRLTVL.

The gene calls are TRBV6-1 and TRBJ2-1; the D is unclear. Germline CDR1 MNHNS, CDR2 SASEGT. The CDR3 covers 16 residues. The ends were cut back, 0 bases at V and 1 base at J, with 10 bases in the middle. The chain's CDR3 is CASSEALRRSYNEQFF. Written as DNA, the CDR3 is TGTGCCAGCAGTGAAGCGCTTCGGCGGTCCTACAATGAGCAGTTCTTC.

J is TRBJ2-7 and V is TRBV7-2; TRBD2 matches 10 bases. There are 17 residues in the CDR3. The V gene's germline CDR1 is SGHTA and CDR2 FQGNSA. V trimming: 5 bases; J trimming: 6 bases; junction bases outside the gene matches: 16. CDR3 region: CASSPGVAGGSGGEQYF. The CDR3 DNA reads TGTGCCAGCAGCCCGGGGGTAGCGGGAGGAAGTGGAGGCGAGCAGTACTTC. Together with reference TRBV7-2 and TRBJ2-7, the CDR3 gives the full variable domain: GAGVSQSPSNKVTEKGKDVELRCDPISGHTALYWYRQSLGQGLEFLIYFQGNSAPDKSGLPSDRFSAERTGGSVSTLTIQRTQQEDSAVYLCASSPGVAGGSGGEQYFGPGTRLTVT.

V gene TRBV28 combines with J gene TRBJ2-5, with a tentative D call TRBD1 (5 bases). Trimming took 4 bases from V and 3 from J, leaving 12 bases between them. Germline CDR1 and CDR2: MDHEN and SYDVKM. This CDR3 is built from 14 residues. CDR3 coding DNA: TGTGCCAGCAGTTACCAGGGCCGTGAAGAGACCCAGTACTTC. Its translation is CASSYQGREETQYF.

The chain combines TRBV11-3 with TRBJ2-3; maybe TRBD2 (5 bases). V was trimmed by 1 base and J by 3 bases, leaving 5 bases between them. The CDR3 totals 13 residues. Germline CDR1 and CDR2: SGHNT and YENEEA. This chain's CDR3 is CASSLGETDTQYF. CDR3 nucleotide sequence: TGTGCCAGCAGCTTAGGGGAGACAGATACGCAGTATTTT.

The rearrangement links TRBV27 to TRBJ2-5; the D gene is possibly TRBD2 (6 bases). V gave up 6 bases and J gave up 5 bases, with 16 bases separating them. The CDR3 runs 14 residues. Germline V gives CDR1 MNHEY, CDR2 SMNVEV (reference sequence). This chain's CDR3 is CASSPLGGRETQYF. CDR3 bases: TGTGCCAGCAGCCCTCTAGGAGGGCGGGAGACCCAGTACTTC.

V usage is TRBV14 and J usage is TRBJ1-1; maybe TRBD1 (6 bases). This CDR3 is built from 16 residues. Trimming took off 3 bases at V and 0 bases at J, with 14 bases between the two ends. Per the germline V gene, CDR1 is SGHDN and CDR2 is FVKESK. In DNA form, the CDR3 reads TGTGCCAGCAGCCACTGGGACGACAGGTTGAACACTGAAGCTTTCTTT. This sequence encodes CASSHWDDRLNTEAFF.

This chain connects TRBV11-2 to TRBJ1-2; D is ambiguous. Germline CDR1 is SGHAT and CDR2 is FQNNGV. The CDR3 spans 14 residues. V lost 6 bases and J lost 4, with 15 bases in between. CDR3 bases: TGTGCCAGCAGTGTACCAGGAAAGAGCTATGGCTACACCTTC. It encodes CASSVPGKSYGYTF. The full variable domain, in which reference TRBV11-2 and TRBJ1-2 provide the parts outside the CDR3, is EAGVAQSPRYKIIEKRQSVAFWCNPISGHATLYWYQQILGQGPKLLIQFQNNGVVDDSQLPKDRFSAERLKGVDSTLKIQPAKLEDSAVYLCASSVPGKSYGYTFGSGTRLTVV.

The J gene is TRBJ2-7, the V gene TRBV10-2, with D maybe TRBD1 (6 bases). The germline V gene has CDR1 WSHSY and CDR2 SAAADI. The CDR3 contains 15 residues. V dropped 2 bases and J dropped 1 base, with 12 bases sitting between them. The CDR3 nucleotides read TGCGCCAGCAGTGAGCTAGGACAGTTATCCTACGAGCAGTACTTC. This codes for CASSELGQLSYEQYF.

Regarding this clone: One junction end disagrees with the germline gene, perhaps due to a read error. This chain links TRBV27 with TRBJ2-2, with TRBD2 matching over 12 bases. Germline V gene lookup returns CDR1 MNHEY and CDR2 SMNVEV (reference sequence). The CDR3 extends over 19 amino acids. Here the CDR3 DNA reads TGTGCCAGCAGTCTATCTCTAGCGGGAGGGGTCTGGAACACCGGGGAGCTGTTTTTT. It yields the protein CASSLSLAGGVWNTGELFF.

CDR3 region: CASTIYLPSGRGEVEQFF. CDR3 nucleotide sequence: TGTGCCAGCACTATTTACTTACCTAGCGGGAGAGGGGAGGTTGAGCAGTTCTTC. V usage is TRBV28 and J usage is TRBJ2-1; 10 nucleotides agree with TRBD2. The CDR3 runs 18 residues. CDR1 and CDR2 from the germline V gene are MDHEN and SYDVKM. Trimming took 7 bases from V and 9 from J; bases not matched to a gene: 21.

The rearrangement joins TRBV14 to TRBJ2-2; 11 bases line up with TRBD2. The junction had 8 bases not matched to a gene; V was cut back by 4 bases and J by 4 bases. The germline CDR1 and CDR2 sequences are SGHDN and FVKESK. This CDR3 is built from 17 residues. Written as DNA, the CDR3 is TGTGCCAGCAGCCTGGCTAGCGGGGGGCTAGTCACCGGGGAGCTGTTTTTT. Translating it yields CASSLASGGLVTGELFF.

The chain recombines TRBV11-2 with TRBJ2-2; 7 bases line up with TRBD1. CDR1 and CDR2 (germline): SGHAT, FQNNGV. The J segment lost 1 base and the V segment lost 1 base, leaving 9 bases of the junction unmatched. This CDR3 spans 18 amino acids. CDR3 sequence reads: CASSLVPVGDRNTGELFF. The CDR3 DNA sequence: TGTGCCAGCAGCTTAGTTCCGGTTGGGGACAGGAACACCGGGGAGCTGTTTTTT.

This sequence joins TRBV2 and TRBJ2-1; 7 bases are a match to TRBD1. From germline, CDR1 is SNHLY and CDR2 FYNNEI. V shed 8 bases, J shed 6 bases, and the junction held 16 bases outside the gene matches. This CDR3 is 16 amino acids long. CDR3 nucleotides: TGTGCCAGCCAGAGATCCGACAGGGTGTGGGTCAATGAGCAGTTCTTC. It translates to CASQRSDRVWVNEQFF.

V gene TRBV4-3 combines with J gene TRBJ2-3; TRBD2 agrees at 11 bases. J was trimmed by 3 bases and V by 1 base; bases with no gene match: 6. There are 17 residues in the CDR3. CDR1 is LGHNA and CDR2 is YSLEER in the germline V gene. CDR3 loop: CASSQVIVAGGTDTQYF. The CDR3 DNA reads TGCGCCAGCAGCCAAGTTATTGTAGCGGGAGGGACAGATACGCAGTATTTT.